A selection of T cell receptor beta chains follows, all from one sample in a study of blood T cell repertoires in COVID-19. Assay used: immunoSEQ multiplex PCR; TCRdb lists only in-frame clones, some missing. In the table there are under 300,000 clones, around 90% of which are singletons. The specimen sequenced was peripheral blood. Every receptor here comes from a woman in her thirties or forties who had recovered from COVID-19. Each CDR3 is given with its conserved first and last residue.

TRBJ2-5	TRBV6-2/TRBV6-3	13	CASSWVEGETQYF
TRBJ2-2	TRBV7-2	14	CAFLAGGPGGELFF
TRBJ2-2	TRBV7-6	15	CASSSLTGNTGELFF
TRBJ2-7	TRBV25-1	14	CASGWDSHPYEQYF
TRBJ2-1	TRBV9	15	CASSPAGGSGNEQFF
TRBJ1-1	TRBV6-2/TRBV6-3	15	CASSYSIGRGTEAFF
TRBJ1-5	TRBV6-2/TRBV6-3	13	CASSYGPNQPQHF
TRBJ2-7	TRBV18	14	CASSPVEGGYEQYF
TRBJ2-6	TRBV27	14	CATGQGTGANVLTF
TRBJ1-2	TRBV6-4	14	CASSERAVNYGYTF
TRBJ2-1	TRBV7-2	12	CASSRPGGEQFF
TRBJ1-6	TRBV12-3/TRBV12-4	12	CASRPRDSPLHF
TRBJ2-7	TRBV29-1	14	CSVGGLAGHYEQYF
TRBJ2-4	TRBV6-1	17	CASSEARTGGTKNIQYF
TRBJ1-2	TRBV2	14	CASTPGQGLGGYTF
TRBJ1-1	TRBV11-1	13	CASRAPPSTEAFF
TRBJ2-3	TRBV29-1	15	CSVDGTSGRTDTQYF
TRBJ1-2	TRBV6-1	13	CASGRGRDYGYTF
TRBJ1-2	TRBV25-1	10	CASSDYGYTF
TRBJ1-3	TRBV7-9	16	CASSLGGSAAGNTIYF
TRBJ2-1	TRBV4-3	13	CASSQVGVAEQFF
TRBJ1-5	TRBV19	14	CASSPDRVNQPQHF
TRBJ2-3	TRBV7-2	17	CASSLADGTSWTDTQYF
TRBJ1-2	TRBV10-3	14	CAISEGSRGQGYTF
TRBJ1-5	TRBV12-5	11	CASGLASPQHF
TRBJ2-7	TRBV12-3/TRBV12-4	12	CASSSPVYEQYF
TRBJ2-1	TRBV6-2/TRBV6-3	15	CASSRLAGEGIEQFF
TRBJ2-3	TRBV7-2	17	CASSLAGTGALTDTQYF
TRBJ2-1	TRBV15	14	CATSRGSSYNEQFF
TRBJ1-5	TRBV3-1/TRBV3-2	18	CASSQVGGQGAGNQPQHF
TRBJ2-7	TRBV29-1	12	CSGAGSSYEQYF
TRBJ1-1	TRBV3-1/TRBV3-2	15	CASSQVGGGRTEAFF
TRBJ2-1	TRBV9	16	CASSVGLAGSYNEQFF
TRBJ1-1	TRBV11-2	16	CASSLEGAAENTEAFF
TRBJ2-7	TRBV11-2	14	CASSPPGTLGEQYF
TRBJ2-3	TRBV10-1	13	CASSESGGRPQYF
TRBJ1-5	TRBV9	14	CASSVGGSNQPQHF
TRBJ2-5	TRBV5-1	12	CASSQYQETQYF
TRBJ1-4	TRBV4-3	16	CASSQSGQAYNEKLFF
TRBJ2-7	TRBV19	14	CASSIAGRGAEQYF
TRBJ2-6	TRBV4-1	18	CASSQEGQQASGANVLTF
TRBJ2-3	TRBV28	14	CASSKRLVHDTQYF
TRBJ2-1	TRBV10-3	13	CAISPGSGNEQFF
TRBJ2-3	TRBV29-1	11	CSVAGADTQYF
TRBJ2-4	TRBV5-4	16	CASSWGRDREKNIQYF
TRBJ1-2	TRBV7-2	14	CASSGTMGAYGYTF
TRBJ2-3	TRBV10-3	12	CAITEGGDTQYF
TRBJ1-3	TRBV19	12	CASSIRGNTIYF
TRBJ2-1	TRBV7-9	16	CASSPPTSSSYNEQFF
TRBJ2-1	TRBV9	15	CASSVLAGVGNEQFF
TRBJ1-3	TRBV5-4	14	CASSPGTPGNTIYF
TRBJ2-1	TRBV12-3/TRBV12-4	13	CASSWDYYNEQFF
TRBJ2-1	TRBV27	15	CASSGGLASDNEQFF
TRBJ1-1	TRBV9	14	CASSVGGGEGEAFF
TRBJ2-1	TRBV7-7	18	CASSLGPTSGRNLGEQFF
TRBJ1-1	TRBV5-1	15	CASSKRGQGDTEAFF
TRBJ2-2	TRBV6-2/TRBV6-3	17	CASSYGPQRVDTGELFF